This entry describes one T cell receptor beta chain. Clones were read by immunoSEQ multiplex PCR, and TCRdb kept only the in-frame ones, dropping some. The table shows 200,000 to 300,000 clones, with approximately 88% occurring only once. The V gene end was trimmed by 0 bases and the J gene end by 4 bases; junction bases not matched to a gene: 3. CDR3 length: 15 amino acids. CDR1 and CDR2 (germline): MGHRA, YSYEKL. This entry is derived from a study of blood T cell repertoires in COVID-19. The wider study: Samples of COVID-19 (acute and convalescent) were obtained from the United States, Italy and Spain. From T cells, B-cell-depleted T cells, or PBMCs came the material, which was cDNA or gDNA.

Categorization into cohorts depended on clinical history that participants reported. Shortly before study entry, within 2 weeks, exposed participants had met a COVID-19 case. This sequence joins TRBV4-1 and TRBJ2-1; 7 nucleotides match TRBD2. Sequencing input: PBMCs or T cells enriched from blood (not recorded which). This sequence originates from a middle-aged woman who had been exposed to COVID-19. The CDR3 region has the DNA TGCGCCAGCAGCCAAGAACTAGCGCAATACAATGAGCAGTTCTTC. It encodes CASSQELAQYNEQFF.